This T cell receptor (beta chain) was sequenced in a study of T cell responses to AZD1222 COVID-19 vaccine. Whole-study findings and limits: None of the repertoires were sampled until the peak T cell response had passed.

Germline V CDR1 and CDR2: SNHLY, FYNNEI. The CDR3 consists of 15 residues. Trimming took 10 bases from V and 2 from J; bases not matched to a gene: 7. Details on this clone: Antigen: not known.

Sequencing used immunoSEQ multiplex PCR; TCRdb keeps in-frame clones, though not all of them. The data contain some 150,000 clones, approximately 94% of them singletons. The sequencing here drew on peripheral blood, taken on day 0 of AZD1222 vaccination. The chain couples TRBV2 to TRBJ2-5; 13 nucleotides line up with TRBD2. The receptor's source is an adult in good health. The CDR3: CAISGLAGSQETQYF. In DNA form, the CDR3 reads TGTGCCATCTCGGGACTAGCGGGGTCTCAAGAGACCCAGTACTTC.